This entry features one TCR beta chain sequence. Antigen unknown. A read error may be the cause here, since a much bigger clone is one base away. The sample's time point: newly diagnosed GD, antithyroid drugs for less than 3 months. Generation of the TCR library employed RNA extracted from PBMCs. The sample is drawn from a study of regulatory T cells in long-lasting Graves disease. Study results and limitations: Those with persistent disease had in common more public clonotypes (roughly 3,000) than new patients (about 970). TRBV28, TRBJ1-2 and TRBJ2-5 were segments that persistent disease favored. Samples came from peripheral blood alone, without thyroid tissue.

In building TCR beta libraries, iRepertoire HTBI primers were used together with Arm-PCR of CDR3 regions. Each CDR3 protein gets one entry after TCRdb re-called the multiplex PCR reads with MiXCR. The sample lists about 440,000 distinct CDR3 sequences, around 15% occurring once. From germline, CDR1 is LGHDT and CDR2 YNNKEL (reference sequence). V dropped 4 bases and J dropped 10 bases, with 8 bases sitting between them. CDR3 length: 11 amino acids. Separately, the same data were catalogued under a study of T cells in Graves' hyperthyroidism and ophthalmopathy. In that study: In the first-round RT-PCR of the TCR CDR3, the HTBI primer set was used.

This receptor was obtained from a woman younger than 45 with Graves disease. The sample was peripheral blood mononuclear cells (PBMCs), taken at new diagnosis, from a patient treated with antithyroid drugs. This chain uses TRBV3-1 with TRBJ2-1, with no clear D. CDR3 sequence (DNA): TGTGCCAGCAGCCTTCGAGAAGAGCAGTTCTTC. Protein sequence: CASSLREEQFF.